This T cell receptor (beta chain) was identified during a study of blood T cell repertoires in COVID-19. Study-level information: The study drew acute and convalescent COVID-19 samples from the United States, Italy and Spain. PBMCs, B-cell-depleted T cells, or T cells provided the cDNA or gDNA that made up the material.

This CDR3 contains 15 residues. Germline CDR1 and CDR2: MNHEY and SVGEGT. The ends lost 3 bases at V and 6 bases at J; junction bases unmatched: 8. Data came from immunoSEQ multiplex PCR; TCRdb stores just in-frame clones and leaves some out. The sample has some 88,000 clones, 85% to 90% seen once. Input material: peripheral blood. The sequence came from a man in his 60s with acute or convalescent COVID-19. V and J are TRBV6-2 or TRBV6-3 and TRBJ1-5, with 7 bases identical to TRBD1. The CDR3 protein is CASSYLGTVSQPQHF. For the CDR3, the DNA is TGTGCCAGCAGTTATTTAGGGACAGTCAGTCAGCCCCAGCATTTT.